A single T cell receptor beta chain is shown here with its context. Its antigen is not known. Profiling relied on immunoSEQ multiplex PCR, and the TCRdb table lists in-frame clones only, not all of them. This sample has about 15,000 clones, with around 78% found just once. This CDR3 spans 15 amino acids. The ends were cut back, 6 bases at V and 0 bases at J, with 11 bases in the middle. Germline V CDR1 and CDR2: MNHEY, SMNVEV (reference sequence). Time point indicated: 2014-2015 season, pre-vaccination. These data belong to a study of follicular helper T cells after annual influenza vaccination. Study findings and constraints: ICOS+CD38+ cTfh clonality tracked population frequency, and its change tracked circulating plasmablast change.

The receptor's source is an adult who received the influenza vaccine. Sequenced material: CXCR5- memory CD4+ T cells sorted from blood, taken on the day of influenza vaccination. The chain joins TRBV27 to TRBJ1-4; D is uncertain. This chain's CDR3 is CASSQTTATNEKLFF. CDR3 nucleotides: TGTGCCAGCAGCCAGACTACTGCAACTAATGAAAAACTGTTTTTT.